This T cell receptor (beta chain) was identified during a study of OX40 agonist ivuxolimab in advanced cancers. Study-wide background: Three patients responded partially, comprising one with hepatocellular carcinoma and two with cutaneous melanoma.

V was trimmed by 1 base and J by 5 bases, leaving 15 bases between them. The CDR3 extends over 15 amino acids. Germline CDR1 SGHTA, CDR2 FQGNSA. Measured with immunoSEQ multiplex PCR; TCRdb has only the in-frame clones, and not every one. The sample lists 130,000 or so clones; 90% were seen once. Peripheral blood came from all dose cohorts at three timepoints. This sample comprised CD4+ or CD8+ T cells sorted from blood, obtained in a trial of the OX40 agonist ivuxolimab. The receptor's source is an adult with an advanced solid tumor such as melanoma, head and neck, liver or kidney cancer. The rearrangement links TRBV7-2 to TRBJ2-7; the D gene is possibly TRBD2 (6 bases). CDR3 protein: CASSLGYGGSDEQYF. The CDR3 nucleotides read TGTGCCAGCAGCTTAGGCTACGGGGGAAGCGACGAGCAGTACTTC.